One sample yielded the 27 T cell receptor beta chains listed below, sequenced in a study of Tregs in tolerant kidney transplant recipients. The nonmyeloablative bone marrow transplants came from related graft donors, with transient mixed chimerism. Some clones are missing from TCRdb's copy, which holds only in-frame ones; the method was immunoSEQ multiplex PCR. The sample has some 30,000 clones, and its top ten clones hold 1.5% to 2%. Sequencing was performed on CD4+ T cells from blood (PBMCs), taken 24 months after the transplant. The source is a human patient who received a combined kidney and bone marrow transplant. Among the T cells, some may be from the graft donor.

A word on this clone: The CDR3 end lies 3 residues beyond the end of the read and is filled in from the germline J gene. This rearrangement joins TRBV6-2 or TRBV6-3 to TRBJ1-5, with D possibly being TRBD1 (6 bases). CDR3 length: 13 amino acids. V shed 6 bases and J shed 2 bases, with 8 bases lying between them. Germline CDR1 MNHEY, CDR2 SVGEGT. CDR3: CASSRQGNQPQHF. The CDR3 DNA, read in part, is TGTGCCAGCAGCCGACAGGGCAATCAGCCC.

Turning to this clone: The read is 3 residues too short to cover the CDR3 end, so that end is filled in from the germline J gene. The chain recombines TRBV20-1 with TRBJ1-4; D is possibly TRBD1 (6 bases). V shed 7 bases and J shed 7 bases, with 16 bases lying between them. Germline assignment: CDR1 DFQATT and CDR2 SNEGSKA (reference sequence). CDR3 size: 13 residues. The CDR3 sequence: CSVTGTHSEKLFF. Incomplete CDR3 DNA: TGCAGTGTAACCGGGACACACAGTGAAAAA.

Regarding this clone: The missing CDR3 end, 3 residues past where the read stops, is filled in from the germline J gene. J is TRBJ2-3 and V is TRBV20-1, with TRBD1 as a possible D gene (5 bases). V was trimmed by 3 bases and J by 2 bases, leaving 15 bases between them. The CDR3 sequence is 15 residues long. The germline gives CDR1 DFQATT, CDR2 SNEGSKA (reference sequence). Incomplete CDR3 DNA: TGCAGTGCTAGGGGCCTGGGGCAGGTCACAGATACG. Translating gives CSARGLGQVTDT. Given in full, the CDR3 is CSARGLGQVTDTQYF.

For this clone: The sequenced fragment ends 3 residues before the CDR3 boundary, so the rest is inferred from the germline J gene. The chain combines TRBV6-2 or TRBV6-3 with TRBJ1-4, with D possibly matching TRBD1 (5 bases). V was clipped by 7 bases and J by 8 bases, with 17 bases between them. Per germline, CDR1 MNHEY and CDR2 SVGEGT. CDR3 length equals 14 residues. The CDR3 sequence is CASNDNGRAEKLFF. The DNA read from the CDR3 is TGTGCCAGCAACGATAATGGCAGGGCCGAAAAA.

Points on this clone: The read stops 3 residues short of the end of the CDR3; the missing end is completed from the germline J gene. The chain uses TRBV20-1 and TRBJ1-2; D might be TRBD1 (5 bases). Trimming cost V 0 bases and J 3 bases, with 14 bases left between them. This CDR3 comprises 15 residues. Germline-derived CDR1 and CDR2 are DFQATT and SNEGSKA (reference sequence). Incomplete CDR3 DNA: TGCAGTGCTAGAGATCGGGGGGGTTACGACTATGGC. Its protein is CSARDRGGYDYG. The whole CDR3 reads CSARDRGGYDYGYTF.

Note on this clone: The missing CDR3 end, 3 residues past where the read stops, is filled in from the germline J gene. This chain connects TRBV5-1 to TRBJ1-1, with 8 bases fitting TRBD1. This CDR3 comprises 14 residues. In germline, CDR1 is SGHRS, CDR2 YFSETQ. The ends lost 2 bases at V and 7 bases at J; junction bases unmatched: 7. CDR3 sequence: CASSFLQGEVEAFF. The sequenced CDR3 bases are TGCGCCAGCAGCTTTTTACAGGGGGAAGTTGAA.

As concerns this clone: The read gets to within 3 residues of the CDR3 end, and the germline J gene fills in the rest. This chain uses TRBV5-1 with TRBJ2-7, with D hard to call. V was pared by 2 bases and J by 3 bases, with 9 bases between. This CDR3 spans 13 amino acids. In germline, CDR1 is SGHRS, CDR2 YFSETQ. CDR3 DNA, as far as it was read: TGCGCCAGCAGCTTTCTTGGCCACTACGAG. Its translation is CASSFLGHYE. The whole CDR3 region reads CASSFLGHYEQYF.

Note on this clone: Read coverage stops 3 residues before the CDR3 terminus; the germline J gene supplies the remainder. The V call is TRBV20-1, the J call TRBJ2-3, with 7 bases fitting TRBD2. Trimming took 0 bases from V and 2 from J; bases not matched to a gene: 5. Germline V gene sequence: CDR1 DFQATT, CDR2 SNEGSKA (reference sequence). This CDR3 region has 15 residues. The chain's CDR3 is CSARDPSGTTDTQYF. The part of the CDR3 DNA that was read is TGCAGTGCTAGAGATCCGAGCGGGACCACAGATACG.

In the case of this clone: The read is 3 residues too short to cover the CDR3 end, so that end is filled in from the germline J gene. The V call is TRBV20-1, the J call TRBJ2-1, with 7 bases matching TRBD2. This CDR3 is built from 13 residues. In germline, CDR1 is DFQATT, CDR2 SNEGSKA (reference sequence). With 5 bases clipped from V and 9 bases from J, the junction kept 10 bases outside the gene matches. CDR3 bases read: TGCAGTGCTGGCCGGGGGGATACGGGTGAG. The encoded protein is CSAGRGDTGE. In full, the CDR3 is CSAGRGDTGEQFF.

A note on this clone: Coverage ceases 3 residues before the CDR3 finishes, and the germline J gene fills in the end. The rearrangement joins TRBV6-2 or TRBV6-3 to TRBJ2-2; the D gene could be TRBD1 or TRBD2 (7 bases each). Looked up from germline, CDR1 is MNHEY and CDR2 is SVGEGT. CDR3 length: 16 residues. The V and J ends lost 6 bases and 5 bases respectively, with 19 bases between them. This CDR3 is CASRWGRGRLTGELFF. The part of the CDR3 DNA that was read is TGTGCCAGCAGGTGGGGGAGGGGGCGCCTTACCGGGGAG.

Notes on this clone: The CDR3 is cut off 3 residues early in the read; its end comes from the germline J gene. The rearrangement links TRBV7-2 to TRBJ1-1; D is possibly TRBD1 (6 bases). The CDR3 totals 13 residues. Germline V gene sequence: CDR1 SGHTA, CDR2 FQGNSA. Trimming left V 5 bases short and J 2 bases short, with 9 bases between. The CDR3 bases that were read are TGTGCCAGCAGCAGGACAGTTAACACTGAA. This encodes CASSRTVNTE. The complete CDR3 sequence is CASSRTVNTEAFF.

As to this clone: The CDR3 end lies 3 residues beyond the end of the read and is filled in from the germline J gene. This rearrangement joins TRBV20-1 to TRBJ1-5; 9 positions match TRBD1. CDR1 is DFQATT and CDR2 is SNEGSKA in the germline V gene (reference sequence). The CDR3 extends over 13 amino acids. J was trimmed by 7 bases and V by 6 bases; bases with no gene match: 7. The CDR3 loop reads CSAGTGNGQPQHF. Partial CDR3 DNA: TGCAGTGCAGGGACAGGGAACGGACAGCCC.

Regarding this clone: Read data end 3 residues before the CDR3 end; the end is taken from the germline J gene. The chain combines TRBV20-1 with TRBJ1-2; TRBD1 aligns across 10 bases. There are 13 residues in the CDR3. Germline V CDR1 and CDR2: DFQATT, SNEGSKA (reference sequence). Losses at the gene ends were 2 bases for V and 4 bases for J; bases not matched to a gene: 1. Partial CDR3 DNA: TGCAGTGCTAGACGGACAGGGGGCTATGGC. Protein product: CSARRTGGYG. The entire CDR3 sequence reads CSARRTGGYGYTF.

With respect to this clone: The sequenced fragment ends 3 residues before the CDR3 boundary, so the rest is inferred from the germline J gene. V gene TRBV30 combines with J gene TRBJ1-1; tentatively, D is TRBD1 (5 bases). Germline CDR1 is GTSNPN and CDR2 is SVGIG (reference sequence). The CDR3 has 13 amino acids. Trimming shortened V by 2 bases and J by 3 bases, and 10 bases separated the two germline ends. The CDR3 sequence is CAWSSGGDTEAFF. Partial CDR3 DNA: TGTGCCTGGAGTAGTGGAGGGGACACTGAA.

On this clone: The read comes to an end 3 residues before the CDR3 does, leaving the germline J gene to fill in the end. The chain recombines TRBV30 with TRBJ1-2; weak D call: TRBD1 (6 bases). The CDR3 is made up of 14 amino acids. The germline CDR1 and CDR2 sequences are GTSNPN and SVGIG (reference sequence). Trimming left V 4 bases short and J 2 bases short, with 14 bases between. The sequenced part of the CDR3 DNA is TGTGCCTGGAAAGGACAGCTACGAAACTATGGC. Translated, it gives CAWKGQLRNYG. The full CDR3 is CAWKGQLRNYGYTF. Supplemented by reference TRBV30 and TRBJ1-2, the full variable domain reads SQTIHQWPATLVQPVGSPLSLECTVEGTSNPNLYWYRQAAGRGLQLLFYSVGIGQISSEVPQNLSASRPQDRQFILSSKKLLLSDSGFYLCAWKGQLRNYGYTFGSGTRLTVV.

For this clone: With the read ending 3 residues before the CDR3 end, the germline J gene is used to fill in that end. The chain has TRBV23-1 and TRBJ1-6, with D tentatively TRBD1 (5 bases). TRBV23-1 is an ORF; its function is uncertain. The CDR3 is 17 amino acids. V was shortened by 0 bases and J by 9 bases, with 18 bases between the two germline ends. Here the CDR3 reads CASSQSGQREPISPLHF. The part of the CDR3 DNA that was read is TGCGCCAGCAGTCAATCGGGGCAGAGGGAACCGATTTCACCC.

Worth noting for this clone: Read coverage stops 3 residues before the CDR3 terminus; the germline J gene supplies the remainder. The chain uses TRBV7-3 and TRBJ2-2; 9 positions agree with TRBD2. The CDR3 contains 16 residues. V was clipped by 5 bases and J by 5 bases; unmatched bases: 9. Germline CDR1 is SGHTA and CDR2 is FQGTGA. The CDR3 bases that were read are TGTGCCAGCAGCCCGAATAGCGGGAGTGGAACCGGGGAG. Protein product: CASSPNSGSGTGE. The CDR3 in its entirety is CASSPNSGSGTGELFF.

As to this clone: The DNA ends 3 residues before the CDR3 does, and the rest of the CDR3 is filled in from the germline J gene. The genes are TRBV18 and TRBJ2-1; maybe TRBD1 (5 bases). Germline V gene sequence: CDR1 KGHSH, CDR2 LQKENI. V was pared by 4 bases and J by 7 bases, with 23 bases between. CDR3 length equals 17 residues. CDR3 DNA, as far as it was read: TGTGCCAGCTCACTATTAATAGACACAGGTAGTGGGAATGAG. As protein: CASSLLIDTGSGNE. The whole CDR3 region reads CASSLLIDTGSGNEQFF.

CDR3 bases read: TGTGCCAGCCGGGACAGGGGCACAGATACG. Amino acid sequence: CASRDRGTDT. The entire CDR3 protein reads CASRDRGTDTQYF. This sequence joins TRBV19 and TRBJ2-3, with 9 nucleotides matching TRBD1. Coverage ceases 3 residues before the CDR3 finishes, and the germline J gene fills in the end. Trimming removed 9 bases from V and 1 base from J; junction bases left unmatched: 2. The CDR3 covers 13 residues. The germline CDR1 and CDR2 sequences are LNHDA and SQIVND (reference sequence).

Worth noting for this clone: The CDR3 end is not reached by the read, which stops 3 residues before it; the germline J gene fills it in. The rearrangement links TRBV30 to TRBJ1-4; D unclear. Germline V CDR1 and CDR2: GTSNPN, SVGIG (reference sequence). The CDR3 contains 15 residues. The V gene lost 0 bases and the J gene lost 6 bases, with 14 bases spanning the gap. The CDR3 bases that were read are TGTGCCTGGAGTGTACAGTGGATAGGTGATGAAAAA. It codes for CAWSVQWIGDEK. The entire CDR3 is CAWSVQWIGDEKLFF.

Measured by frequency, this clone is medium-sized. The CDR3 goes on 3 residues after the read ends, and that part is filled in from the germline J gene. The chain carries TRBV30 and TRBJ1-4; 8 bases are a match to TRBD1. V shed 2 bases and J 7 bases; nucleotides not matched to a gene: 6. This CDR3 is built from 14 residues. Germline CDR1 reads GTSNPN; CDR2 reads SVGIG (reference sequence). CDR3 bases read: TGTGCCTGGAGTTTCCGGGACAGGCGTGAAAAA. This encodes CAWSFRDRREK. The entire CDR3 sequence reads CAWSFRDRREKLFF.

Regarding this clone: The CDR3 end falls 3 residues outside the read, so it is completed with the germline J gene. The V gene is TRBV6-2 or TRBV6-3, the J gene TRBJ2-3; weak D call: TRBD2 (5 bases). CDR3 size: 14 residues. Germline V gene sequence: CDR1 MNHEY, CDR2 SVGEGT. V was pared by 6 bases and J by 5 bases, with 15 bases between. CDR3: CASSPLGFVDTQYF. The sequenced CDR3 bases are TGTGCCAGCAGCCCACTAGGGTTTGTAGATACG.

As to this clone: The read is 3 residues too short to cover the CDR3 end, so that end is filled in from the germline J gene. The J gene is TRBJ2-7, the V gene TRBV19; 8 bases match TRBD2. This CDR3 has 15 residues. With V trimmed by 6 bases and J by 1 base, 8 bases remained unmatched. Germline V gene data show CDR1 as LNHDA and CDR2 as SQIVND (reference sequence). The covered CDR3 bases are TGTGCCAGTAGGCTACTAGCGGTAAATTCCTACGAG. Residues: CASRLLAVNSYE. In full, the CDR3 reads CASRLLAVNSYEQYF.

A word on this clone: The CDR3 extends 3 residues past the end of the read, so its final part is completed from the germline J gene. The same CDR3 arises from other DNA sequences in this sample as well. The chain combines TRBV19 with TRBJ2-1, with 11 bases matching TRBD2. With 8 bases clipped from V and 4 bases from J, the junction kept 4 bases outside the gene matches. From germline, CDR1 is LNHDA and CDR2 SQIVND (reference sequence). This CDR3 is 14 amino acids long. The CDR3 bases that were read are TGTGCCAGTCGGGGACTAGCGGCTTACAATGAG. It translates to CASRGLAAYNE. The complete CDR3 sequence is CASRGLAAYNEQFF. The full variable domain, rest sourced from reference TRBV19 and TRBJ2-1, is DGGITQSPKYLFRKEGQNVTLSCEQNLNHDAMYWYRQDPGQGLRLIYYSQIVNDFQKGDIAEGYSVSREKKESFPLTVTSAQKNPTAFYLCASRGLAAYNEQFFGPGTRLTVL.

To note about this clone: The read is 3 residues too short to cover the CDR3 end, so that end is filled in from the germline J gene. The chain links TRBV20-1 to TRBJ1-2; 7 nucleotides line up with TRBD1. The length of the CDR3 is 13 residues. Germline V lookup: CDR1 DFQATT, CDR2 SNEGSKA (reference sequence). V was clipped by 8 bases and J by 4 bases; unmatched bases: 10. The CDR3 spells CSRSQTGTYGYTF. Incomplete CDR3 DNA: TGCAGTCGCAGCCAGACAGGGACCTATGGC.

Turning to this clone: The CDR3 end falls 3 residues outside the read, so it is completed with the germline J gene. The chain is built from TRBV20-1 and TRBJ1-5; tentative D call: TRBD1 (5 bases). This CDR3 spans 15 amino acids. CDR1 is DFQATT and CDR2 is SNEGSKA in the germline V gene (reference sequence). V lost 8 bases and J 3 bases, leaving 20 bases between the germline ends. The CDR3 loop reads CSKRVLGRDNQPQHF. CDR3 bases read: TGCAGTAAGAGGGTCCTGGGGCGCGACAATCAGCCC.

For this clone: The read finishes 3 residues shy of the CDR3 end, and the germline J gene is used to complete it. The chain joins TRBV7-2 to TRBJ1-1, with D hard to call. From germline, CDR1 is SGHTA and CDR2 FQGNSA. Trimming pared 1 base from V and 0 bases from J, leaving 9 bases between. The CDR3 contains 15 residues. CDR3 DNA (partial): TGTGCCAGCAGCTTAGTTGTCAGATTGAACACTGAA. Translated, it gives CASSLVVRLNTE. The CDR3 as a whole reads CASSLVVRLNTEAFF. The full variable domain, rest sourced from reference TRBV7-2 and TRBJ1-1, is GAGVSQSPSNKVTEKGKDVELRCDPISGHTALYWYRQSLGQGLEFLIYFQGNSAPDKSGLPSDRFSAERTGGSVSTLTIQRTQQEDSAVYLCASSLVVRLNTEAFFGQGTRLTVV.